These 5 T cell receptor beta chains originate from one sample sequenced in a study of shared clonotypes between healthy human individuals. Libraries were prepared by immunoSEQ multiplex PCR; TCRdb keeps only in-frame clonotypes and omits some of them. The sample holds around 750,000 clones, approximately 79% seen once. Sequencing was carried out using memory CD4+ T cells sorted from blood. Subset here: CD45RA-negative fraction. Receptor source: a woman in her twenties or thirties in good health.

This sequence joins TRBV13 and TRBJ2-1; perhaps TRBD2 as D (5 bases). Germline loops: CDR1 PRHDT, CDR2 FYEKMQ (reference sequence). V was cut by 4 bases and J by 1 base, with 11 bases left in between. CDR3 length equals 15 residues. The CDR3 nucleotides read TGTGCCAGCAGCTATCGGGAAGGGTCCTACAATGAGCAGTTCTTC. Amino acid sequence: CASSYREGSYNEQFF.

This sequence joins TRBV19 and TRBJ1-5, with 7 bases aligning to TRBD1. The germline V gene encodes CDR1 LNHDA and CDR2 SQIVND (reference sequence). After removal of 4 bases from V and 4 bases from J, the junction contained 10 bases not matched to a gene. This CDR3 spans 16 amino acids. For the CDR3, the DNA is TGTGCCAGTAGTAGCGACAGGGTGCCGTCGAATCAGCCCCAGCATTTT. This sequence encodes CASSSDRVPSNQPQHF.

This chain joins TRBV5-5 and TRBJ2-4; the D is unclear. This CDR3 has 14 residues. Per the germline V gene, CDR1 is SGHKS and CDR2 is YYEKEE (reference sequence). V lost 0 bases and J 0 bases, leaving 4 bases between the germline ends. The CDR3 DNA is TGTGCCAGCAGCTTGGTGGTAGCCAAAAACATTCAGTACTTC. Protein: CASSLVVAKNIQYF.

The rearrangement joins TRBV7-9 to TRBJ1-1; weak D call: TRBD1 (5 bases). V gave up 4 bases and J gave up 6 bases, with 12 bases separating them. The CDR3 has 13 amino acids. Germline CDR1 is SEHNR and CDR2 is FQNEAQ (reference sequence). The CDR3 DNA sequence: TGTGCCAGCAGCTCTTACAGGTCTTCTGAAGCTTTCTTT. Translation gives CASSSYRSSEAFF.

This CDR3 is CASSQAPALRKHTDTQYF. DNA for the CDR3: TGTGCCAGCAGCCAAGCCCCCGCTTTGCGGAAACACACAGATACGCAGTATTTT. The rearrangement joins TRBV4-2 to TRBJ2-3; D is undetermined. The V end was cut by 1 base, the J end by 2 bases, with 19 bases between. This CDR3 is built from 18 residues. In germline, CDR1 is LGHNA, CDR2 YNFKEQ.